This is a list of T cell receptor beta chains from one sample in a study of blood T cell repertoires in COVID-19. Repertoires were generated with immunoSEQ multiplex PCR, while TCRdb's copy carries only in-frame clones and drops some. The sample lists some 110,000 clones, roughly four fifths occurring once. Material for sequencing was peripheral blood. The receptors originated from a man aged 55-75 years with acute or convalescent COVID-19. CDR3s include the opening cysteine and the closing phenylalanine or tryptophan. A D gene is named only where the DNA matches it firmly. For some rows the clone size is stated as once, few or many, or as a class when expanded; others skip it.

j_gene | abundance | d_gene | v_gene | CDR3nt | CDR3aa
TRBJ2-1 | . | . | TRBV7-3 | TGTGCCAGCAGCATCAGGGTAGACAATGAGCAGTTCTTC | CASSIRVDNEQFF
TRBJ1-2 | once | TRBD1 | TRBV7-9 | TGTGCCAGCAGCTTACTGGGACAGGGGGTAGGCGGCTACACCTTC | CASSLLGQGVGGYTF
TRBJ1-3 | . | . | TRBV2 | TGTGCCAGCAGTGAATTTGAGGGAGTCACTGGAAACACCATATATTTT | CASSEFEGVTGNTIYF
TRBJ2-1 | once | . | TRBV3-1/TRBV3-2 | TGTGCCAGCAGCCAAGAGGGCAGGGGTCTCTACAATGAGCAGTTCTTC | CASSQEGRGLYNEQFF
TRBJ2-1 | . | . | TRBV6-5 | TGTGCCAGCGGACCACAGGGTTCATACAATGAGCAGTTCTTC | CASGPQGSYNEQFF
TRBJ2-5 | . | TRBD1 | TRBV7-6 | TGTGCCAGCAGCCTACAGGGGGCTCGGCAAGAGACCCAGTACTTC | CASSLQGARQETQYF
TRBJ1-5 | . | TRBD1 | TRBV4-1 | TGCGCCAGCAGCCAGGGGACAGTCAATAGCAATCAGCCCCAGCATTTT | CASSQGTVNSNQPQHF
TRBJ1-1 | . | . | TRBV6-6 | TGTGCCAGCAGTTATTGTGGTGGGCCCACCTTTGAAGCTTTCTTT | CASSYCGGPTFEAFF
TRBJ2-7 | . | . | TRBV18 | TGTGCCAGCTCACCATTGAGACAGGCCTCCTACGAGCAGTACTTC | CASSPLRQASYEQYF
TRBJ2-3 | . | . | TRBV9 | TGTGCCAGCAGCGTACCGGGACACCTTACGCAGTATTTT | CASSVPGHLTQYF
TRBJ1-1 | once | TRBD1 | TRBV28 | TGTGCCAGCAGATACAGGGGGAACACTGAAGCTTTCTTT | CASRYRGNTEAFF
TRBJ2-3 | . | TRBD2 | TRBV24-1 | TGTGCCACCAGTGATCGGACTAGCGGGGGCCCTAGCACAGATACGCAGTATTTT | CATSDRTSGGPSTDTQYF
TRBJ1-1 | . | . | TRBV18 | TGTGCCAGCTCACTTTTGGACACCGGTATGAACACTGAAGCTTTCTTT | CASSLLDTGMNTEAFF